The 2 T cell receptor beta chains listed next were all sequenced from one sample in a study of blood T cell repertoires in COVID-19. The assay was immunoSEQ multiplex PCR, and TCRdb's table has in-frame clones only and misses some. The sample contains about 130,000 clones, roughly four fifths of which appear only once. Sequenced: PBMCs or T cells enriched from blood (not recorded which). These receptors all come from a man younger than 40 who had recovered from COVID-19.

CDR3 loop: CAWSGGQPKNNQPQHF. CDR3 DNA sequence: TGTGCCTGGTCCGGGGGACAGCCTAAGAACAATCAGCCCCAGCATTTT. The rearrangement links TRBV30 to TRBJ1-5, with TRBD1 matching 7 bases. The J segment lost 3 bases and the V segment lost 5 bases, leaving 13 bases of the junction unmatched. The CDR3 contains 16 residues. The V gene's germline CDR1 is GTSNPN and CDR2 SVGIG (reference sequence). The complete variable domain, with remaining parts taken from reference TRBV30 and TRBJ1-5, reads SQTIHQWPATLVQPVGSPLSLECTVEGTSNPNLYWYRQAAGRGLQLLFYSVGIGQISSEVPQNLSASRPQDRQFILSSKKLLLSDSGFYLCAWSGGQPKNNQPQHFGDGTRLSIL.

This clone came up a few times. In DNA form, the CDR3 reads TGTGCCAGTAGTATGGTGTGGACAGGGGGCGATGAGCAGTTCTTC. Its protein product is CASSMVWTGGDEQFF. The chain employs TRBV19 and TRBJ2-1; 11 bases align to TRBD1. Germline assignment: CDR1 LNHDA and CDR2 SQIVND (reference sequence). J gave up 8 bases and V 3 bases, and 6 bases lay outside the gene matches. The CDR3 length is 15 residues.